Ten or more counts support the clone carrying this T cell receptor beta chain. What it recognizes is unknown. This sample is drawn from a study of early T cells in non-severe SARS-CoV-2 infection. CDR3 length equals 14 residues. Germline V gives CDR1 DFQATT, CDR2 SNEGSKA (reference sequence). With 0 bases removed from V and 6 bases from J, the gap between germline ends came to 12 bases. TCRdb re-called the 5' RACE reads with MiXCR, one entry per CDR3 protein. The table includes about 26,000 distinct CDR3 sequences, approximately 4% detected once. Study-wide results and caveats: Sequences matched to VDJdb favored anti-spike CD8 responses, while private and CD4 specificities were missed.

Sequencing input: whole blood. The chain is built from TRBV20-1 and TRBJ1-5; possible D gene TRBD1, 5 bases. The source is an adult who was a healthcare worker with PCR-confirmed SARS-CoV-2 infection or an uninfected control (not recorded which). This CDR3 is CSARDRLGVQPQHF. The CDR3 nucleotides read TGCAGTGCTAGAGATAGGCTAGGGGTTCAGCCCCAGCATTTT.